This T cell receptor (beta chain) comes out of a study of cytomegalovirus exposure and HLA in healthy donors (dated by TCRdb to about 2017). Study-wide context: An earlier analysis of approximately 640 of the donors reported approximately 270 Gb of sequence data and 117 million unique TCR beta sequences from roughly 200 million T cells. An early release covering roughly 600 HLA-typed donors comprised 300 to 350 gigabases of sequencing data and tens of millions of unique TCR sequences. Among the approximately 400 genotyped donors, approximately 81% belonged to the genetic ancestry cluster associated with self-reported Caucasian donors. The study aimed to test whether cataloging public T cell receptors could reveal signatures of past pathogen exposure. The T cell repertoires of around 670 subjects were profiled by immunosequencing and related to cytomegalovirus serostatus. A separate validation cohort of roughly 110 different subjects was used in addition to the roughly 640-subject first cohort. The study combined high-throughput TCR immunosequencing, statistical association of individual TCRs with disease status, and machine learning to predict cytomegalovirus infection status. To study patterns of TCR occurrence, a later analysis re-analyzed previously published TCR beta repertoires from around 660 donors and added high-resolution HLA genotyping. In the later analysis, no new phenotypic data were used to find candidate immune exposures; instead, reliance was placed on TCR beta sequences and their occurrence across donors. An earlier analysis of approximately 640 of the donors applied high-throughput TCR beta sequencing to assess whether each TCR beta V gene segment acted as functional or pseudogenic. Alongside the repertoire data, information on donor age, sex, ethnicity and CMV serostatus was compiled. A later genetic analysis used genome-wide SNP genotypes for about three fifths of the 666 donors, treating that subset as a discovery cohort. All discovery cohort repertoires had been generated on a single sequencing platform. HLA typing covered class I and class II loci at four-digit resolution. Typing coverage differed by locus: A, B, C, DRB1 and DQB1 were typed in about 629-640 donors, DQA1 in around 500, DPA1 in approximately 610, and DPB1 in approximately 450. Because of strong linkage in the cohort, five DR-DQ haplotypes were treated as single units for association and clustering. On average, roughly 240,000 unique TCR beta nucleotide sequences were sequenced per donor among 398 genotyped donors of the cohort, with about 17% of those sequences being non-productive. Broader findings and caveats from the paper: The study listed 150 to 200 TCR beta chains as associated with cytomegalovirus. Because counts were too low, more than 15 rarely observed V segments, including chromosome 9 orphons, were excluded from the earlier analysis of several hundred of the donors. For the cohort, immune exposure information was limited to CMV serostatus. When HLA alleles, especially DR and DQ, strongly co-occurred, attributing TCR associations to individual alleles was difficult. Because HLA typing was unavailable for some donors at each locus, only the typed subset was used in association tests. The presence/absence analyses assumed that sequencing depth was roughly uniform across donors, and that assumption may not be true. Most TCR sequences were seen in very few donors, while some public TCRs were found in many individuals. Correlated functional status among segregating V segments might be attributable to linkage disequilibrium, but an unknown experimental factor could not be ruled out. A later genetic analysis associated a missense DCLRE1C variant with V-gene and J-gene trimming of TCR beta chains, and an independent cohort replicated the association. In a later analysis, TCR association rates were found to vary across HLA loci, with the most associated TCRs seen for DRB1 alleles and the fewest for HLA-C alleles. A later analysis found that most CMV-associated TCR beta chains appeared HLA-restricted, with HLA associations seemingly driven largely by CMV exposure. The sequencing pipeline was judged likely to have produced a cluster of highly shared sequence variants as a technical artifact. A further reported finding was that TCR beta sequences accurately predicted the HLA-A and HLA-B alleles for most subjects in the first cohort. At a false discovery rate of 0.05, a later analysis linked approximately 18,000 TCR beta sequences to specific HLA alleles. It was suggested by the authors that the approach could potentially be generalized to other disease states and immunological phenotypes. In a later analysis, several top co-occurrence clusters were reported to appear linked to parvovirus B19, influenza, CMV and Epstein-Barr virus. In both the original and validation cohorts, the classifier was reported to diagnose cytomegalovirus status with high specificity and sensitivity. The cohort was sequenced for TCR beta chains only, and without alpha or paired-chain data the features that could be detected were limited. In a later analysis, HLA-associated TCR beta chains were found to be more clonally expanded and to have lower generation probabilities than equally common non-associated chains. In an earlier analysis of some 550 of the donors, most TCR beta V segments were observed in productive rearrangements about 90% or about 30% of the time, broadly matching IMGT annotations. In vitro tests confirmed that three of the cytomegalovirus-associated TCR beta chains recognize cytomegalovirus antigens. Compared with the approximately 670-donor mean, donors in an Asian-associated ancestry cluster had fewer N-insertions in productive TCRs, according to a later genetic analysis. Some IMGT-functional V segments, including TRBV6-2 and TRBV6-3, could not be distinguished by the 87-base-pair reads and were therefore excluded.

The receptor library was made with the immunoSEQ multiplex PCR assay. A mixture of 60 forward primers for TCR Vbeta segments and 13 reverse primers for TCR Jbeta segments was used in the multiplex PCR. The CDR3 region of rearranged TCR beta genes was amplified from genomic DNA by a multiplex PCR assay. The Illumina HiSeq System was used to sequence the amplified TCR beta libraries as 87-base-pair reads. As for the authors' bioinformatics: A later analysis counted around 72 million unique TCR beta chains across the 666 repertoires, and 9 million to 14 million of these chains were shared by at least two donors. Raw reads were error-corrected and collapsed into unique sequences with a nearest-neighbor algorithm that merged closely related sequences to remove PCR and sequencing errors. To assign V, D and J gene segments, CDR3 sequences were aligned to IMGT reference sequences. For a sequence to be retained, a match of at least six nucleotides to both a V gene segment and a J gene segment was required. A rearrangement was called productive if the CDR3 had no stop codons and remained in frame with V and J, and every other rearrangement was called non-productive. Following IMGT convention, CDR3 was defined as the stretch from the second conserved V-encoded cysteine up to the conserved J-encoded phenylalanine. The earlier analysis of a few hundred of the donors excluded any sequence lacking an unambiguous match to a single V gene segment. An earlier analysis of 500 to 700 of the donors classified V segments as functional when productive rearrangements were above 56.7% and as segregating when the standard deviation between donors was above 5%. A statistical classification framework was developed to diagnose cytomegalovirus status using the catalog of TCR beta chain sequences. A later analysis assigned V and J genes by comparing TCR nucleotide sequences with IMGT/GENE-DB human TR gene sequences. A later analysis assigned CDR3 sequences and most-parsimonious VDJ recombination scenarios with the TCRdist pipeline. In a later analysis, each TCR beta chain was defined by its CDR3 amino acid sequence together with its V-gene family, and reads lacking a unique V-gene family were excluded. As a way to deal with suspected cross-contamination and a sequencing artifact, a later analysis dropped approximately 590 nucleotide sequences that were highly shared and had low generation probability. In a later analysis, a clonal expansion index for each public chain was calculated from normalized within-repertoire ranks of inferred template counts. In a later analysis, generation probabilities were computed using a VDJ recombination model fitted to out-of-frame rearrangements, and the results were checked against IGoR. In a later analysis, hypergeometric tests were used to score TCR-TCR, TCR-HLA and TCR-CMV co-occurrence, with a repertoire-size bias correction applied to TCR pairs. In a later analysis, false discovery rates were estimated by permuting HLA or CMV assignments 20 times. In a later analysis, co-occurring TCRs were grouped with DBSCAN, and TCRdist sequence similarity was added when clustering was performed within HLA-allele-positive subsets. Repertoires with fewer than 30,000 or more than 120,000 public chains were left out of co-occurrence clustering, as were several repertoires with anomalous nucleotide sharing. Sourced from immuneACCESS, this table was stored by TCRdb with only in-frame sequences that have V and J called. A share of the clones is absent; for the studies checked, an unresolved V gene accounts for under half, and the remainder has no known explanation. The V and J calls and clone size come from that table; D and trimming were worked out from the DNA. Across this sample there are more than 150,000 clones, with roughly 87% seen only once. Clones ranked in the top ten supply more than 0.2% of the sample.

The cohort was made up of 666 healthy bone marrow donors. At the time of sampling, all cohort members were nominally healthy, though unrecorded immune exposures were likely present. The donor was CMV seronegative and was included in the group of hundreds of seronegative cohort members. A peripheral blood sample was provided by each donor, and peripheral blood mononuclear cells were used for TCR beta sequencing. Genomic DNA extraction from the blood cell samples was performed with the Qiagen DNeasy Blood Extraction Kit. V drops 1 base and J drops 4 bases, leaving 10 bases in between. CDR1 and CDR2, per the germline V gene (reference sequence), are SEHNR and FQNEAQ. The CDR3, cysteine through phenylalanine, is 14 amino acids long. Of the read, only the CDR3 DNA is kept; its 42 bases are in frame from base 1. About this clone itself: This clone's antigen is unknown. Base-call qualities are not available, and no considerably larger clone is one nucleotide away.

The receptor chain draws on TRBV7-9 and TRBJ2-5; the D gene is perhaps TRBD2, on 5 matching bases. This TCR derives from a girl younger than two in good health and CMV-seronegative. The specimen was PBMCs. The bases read TGTGCCAGCAGCTTAGGAGAGGGTTCAGAGACCCAGTACTTC. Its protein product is CASSLGEGSETQYF.